This entry lists 14 T cell receptor beta chains sequenced from one sample in a study of T cell changes during pregnancy in multiple sclerosis. TCRdb's copy holds only in-frame clones and misses some; the assay was immunoSEQ multiplex PCR. Of tens of thousands of clones in the sample, 93% are singletons; the top ten hold under 3%. This specimen was peripheral blood, taken in the second trimester of pregnancy. The receptors come from a female donor with multiple sclerosis, enrolled in a pregnancy study.

This clone was counted only a few times. V gene TRBV6-5 combines with J gene TRBJ2-2; D uncertain. CDR3 length: 15 amino acids. Trimming cost V 5 bases and J 5 bases, with 15 bases left between them. Germline CDR1 MNHEY, CDR2 SVGAGI. For the CDR3, the DNA is TGTGCCAGCAGTACACCGGGTACCTCTACCGGGGAGCTGTTTTTT. It codes for CASSTPGTSTGELFF.

This chain links TRBV7-2 with TRBJ1-1, with D perhaps TRBD1 (5 bases). The CDR3 has 18 residues. The ends were cut back, 1 base at V and 4 bases at J, with 22 bases in the middle. Germline assignment: CDR1 SGHTA and CDR2 FQGNSA. CDR3 sequence reads: CASSLVGVEFGGATEAFF. The CDR3 DNA reads as TGTGCCAGCAGCTTAGTAGGGGTGGAGTTCGGAGGGGCCACTGAAGCTTTCTTT.

J is TRBJ1-4 and V is TRBV5-1, with D perhaps matching TRBD1 (6 bases). V lost 4 bases, J lost 2 bases, and 12 bases lay in between. Germline assignment: CDR1 SGHRS and CDR2 YFSETQ. This CDR3 spans 15 amino acids. The CDR3 nucleotides are TGCGCCAGCAGCCTCTCAAGGGGGACTAATGAAAAACTGTTTTTT. Protein: CASSLSRGTNEKLFF.

V gene TRBV6-1 combines with J gene TRBJ1-5; D call uncertain. Germline loops: CDR1 MNHNS, CDR2 SASEGT. Trimming took 6 bases from V and 0 from J, leaving 12 bases between them. This CDR3 contains 15 residues. The CDR3 reads CASRIQLYSNQPQHF. For the CDR3, the DNA is TGTGCCAGCAGGATACAGTTGTATAGCAATCAGCCCCAGCATTTT.

The chain combines TRBV10-3 with TRBJ1-2; perhaps TRBD1 as D (5 bases). The CDR3 has 15 amino acids. From germline, CDR1 is ENHRY and CDR2 SYGVKD. V shed 3 bases and J shed 2 bases, with 13 bases lying between them. As DNA, the CDR3 is TGTGCCATCAGTGATGTCAGCGGGGCGAACTATGGCTACACCTTC. This codes for CAISDVSGANYGYTF.

V gene TRBV4-1 combines with J gene TRBJ2-7, with TRBD1 matching 8 bases. The CDR3 contains 15 residues. Germline trimming cut 4 bases from V and 3 bases from J; bases unmatched to any gene: 8. From germline, CDR1 is MGHRA and CDR2 YSYEKL. DNA for the CDR3: TGCGCCAGCAGCCCCGCGCCGACAGGGGACTACGAGCAGTACTTC. This codes for CASSPAPTGDYEQYF.

This clone was observed a single time. CDR3 protein: CAWSVRLGRIFTGELFF. CDR3 nucleotides: TGTGCCTGGAGTGTACGTCTCGGCAGGATCTTTACCGGGGAGCTGTTTTTT. J is TRBJ2-2 and V is TRBV30, with no clear D. V was shortened by 0 bases and J by 5 bases, with 19 bases between the two germline ends. Looked up from germline, CDR1 is GTSNPN and CDR2 is SVGIG (reference sequence). This CDR3 is 17 amino acids long.

V is TRBV6-5 and J is TRBJ1-4; D might be TRBD1 (6 bases). Looked up from germline, CDR1 is MNHEY and CDR2 is SVGAGI. CDR3 length: 14 residues. Between the trimmed V and J ends, which lost 5 bases and 0 bases, there was a span of 7 bases. The CDR3 DNA sequence: TGTGCCAGCAGTCGGACAGCAACTAATGAAAAACTGTTTTTT. This encodes CASSRTATNEKLFF.

This rearrangement joins TRBV2 to TRBJ1-1, with TRBD1 as a possible D gene (5 bases). The CDR3 totals 13 residues. V dropped 7 bases and J dropped 1 base, with 10 bases sitting between them. From germline, CDR1 is SNHLY and CDR2 FYNNEI. CDR3 nucleotides: TGTGCCAGCACCGGACACCCGAACACTGAAGCTTTCTTT. It yields the protein CASTGHPNTEAFF.

This sequence joins TRBV4-2 and TRBJ2-1; D might be TRBD2 (7 bases). The CDR3 runs to 18 residues. The germline gives CDR1 LGHNA, CDR2 YNFKEQ. Between the trimmed V and J ends, which lost 2 bases and 0 bases, there was a span of 17 bases. The CDR3: CASSQWRGGLSSYNEQFF. The CDR3 nucleotides are TGTGCCAGCAGCCAATGGAGGGGGGGCCTAAGCTCCTACAATGAGCAGTTCTTC.

Of note for this clone: The same CDR3 is also encoded by other DNA sequences in this sample. V and J are TRBV18 and TRBJ1-6, with TRBD1 as a possible D gene (5 bases). The CDR3 totals 13 residues. V lost 6 bases to trimming and J lost 7 bases, with 10 bases between them. Germline V gives CDR1 KGHSH, CDR2 LQKENI. This chain's CDR3 is CASSPDRNSPLHF. CDR3 sequence (DNA): TGTGCCAGCTCTCCAGACAGAAATTCACCCCTCCACTTT.

CDR3 coding DNA: TGTGCCAGCAGTTACCCCTACAGGGCCGCGGATTCACCCCTCCACTTT. Its translation: CASSYPYRAADSPLHF. V gene TRBV6-6 combines with J gene TRBJ1-6; tentative D call: TRBD1 (6 bases). Trimming removed 2 bases at V and 8 bases at J, with 16 bases between. The CDR3 is made up of 16 amino acids. Germline V gene data show CDR1 as MNHNY and CDR2 as SVGAGI (reference sequence).

The chain combines TRBV10-3 with TRBJ1-5; D uncertain. The germline V gene encodes CDR1 ENHRY and CDR2 SYGVKD. This CDR3 is 15 amino acids long. V gave up 0 bases and J gave up 4 bases, with 10 bases separating them. This chain's CDR3 is CAISESRILNQPQHF. Here the CDR3 DNA reads TGTGCCATCAGTGAGTCGAGGATTTTAAATCAGCCCCAGCATTTT.

This chain uses TRBV30 with TRBJ2-3; 7 bases match TRBD1. CDR3 length: 15 amino acids. Germline V CDR1 and CDR2: GTSNPN, SVGIG (reference sequence). V trimming: 3 bases; J trimming: 2 bases; junction bases outside the gene matches: 8. The CDR3 protein is CAWRLTGTATDTQYF. The CDR3 nucleotides read TGTGCCTGGAGGTTAACCGGGACAGCCACAGATACGCAGTATTTT.